This T cell receptor (beta chain) was captured by sequencing in a study of early T cells in non-severe SARS-CoV-2 infection. Overall study findings and caveats: A preference for anti-spike CD8 responses marked VDJdb matching, which missed private and CD4 specificities.

TCRdb reanalysed the 5' RACE reads using MiXCR and keeps one entry per CDR3 protein. The data show about 28,000 distinct CDR3 sequences, over 4.5% seen once. For this clonotype: The antigen is not known.

The TCR originated in an adult who was a healthcare worker with PCR-confirmed SARS-CoV-2 infection or an uninfected control (not recorded which). The source was whole blood, collected at baseline.

The CDR3 nucleotides are TGTGCCAGCAGAATAAGGGGGACCTATAATTCACCCCTCCACTTT. Translation gives CASRIRGTYNSPLHF. The chain is built from TRBV6-2 or TRBV6-3 and TRBJ1-6; possible D gene TRBD1, 6 bases. Trimming cost V 6 bases and J 2 bases, with 11 bases left between them. The CDR3 spans 15 residues. Germline-derived CDR1 and CDR2 are MNHEY and SVGEGT.